These T cell receptor beta chains were read from a single sample in a study of radiation and T cells in renal cell carcinoma. Generated by immunoSEQ multiplex PCR, the TCRdb table keeps only in-frame clones and is missing some. Of 100,000 to 150,000 clones in the sample, 80% to 85% are singletons; the top ten hold 2.5% to 3.5%. Sequences were derived from blood, sampled from a patient whose treatment included radiotherapy and nephrectomy. These receptors were collected from a woman aged 55 to 70 with renal cell carcinoma. Each CDR3 is given with its conserved first and last residue. The D gene is left open where the match is weak. Size is omitted from some rows. Given values are once, few, many or a class for expanded clones.

TRBJ1-6,few,TRBV21-1,NA,TGTGCCAGCAGGGTGGGGGTCCAACCACCCCTCCACTTT,CASRVGVQPPLHF
TRBJ1-5,NA,TRBV28,NA,TGTGCCAGCAGGGCAGTCAATCAGCCCCAGCATTTT,CASRAVNQPQHF
TRBJ2-1,NA,TRBV28,NA,TGTGCCAGCAGTCCTATTTTGGGTGAGCAGTTCTTC,CASSPILGEQFF
TRBJ2-7,NA,TRBV6-5,NA,TGTGCCACAGTTGGGCCTGCCTACGAGCAGTACTTC,CATVGPAYEQYF
TRBJ1-2,NA,TRBV5-4,NA,TGTGCCAGCAGCCGTGGACAGTATGGCTACACCTTC,CASSRGQYGYTF
TRBJ1-2,NA,TRBV19,NA,TGTGCCAGTAGTATACAGCCCGAAATCTATGGCTACACCTTC,CASSIQPEIYGYTF
TRBJ1-2,NA,TRBV2,TRBD1,TGTGCCAGCAGTCGGACAGGGGACTATGGCTACACCTTC,CASSRTGDYGYTF
TRBJ2-5,once,TRBV5-6,NA,TGTGCCAGCAGCCAAGGTGGGGCGACCCAGTACTTC,CASSQGGATQYF
TRBJ2-2,NA,TRBV4-3,NA,TGCGCCAGCAGCCCAGGCCGGGCCGGGGAGCTGTTTTTT,CASSPGRAGELFF
TRBJ1-3,NA,TRBV7-2,NA,TGTGCCAGCAGCTTAGGGCCAGGGGGAAACACCATATATTTT,CASSLGPGGNTIYF
TRBJ2-7,NA,TRBV28,NA,TGTGCCAGCAGTTTATTTGGCAGGAGGACGAACGACGAGCAGTACTTC,CASSLFGRRTNDEQYF
TRBJ2-3,NA,TRBV6-5,TRBD2,TGTGCCAGCAGGAATCGGGGGGGCCGAGGAGATACGCAGTATTTT,CASRNRGGRGDTQYF
TRBJ2-3,NA,TRBV5-3,NA,TGTGCCAGAAGCTTCGAGGTTAGCCCGAACCCCGAGTCGGGTACGCAGTATTTT,CARSFEVSPNPESGTQYF
TRBJ1-1,NA,TRBV5-1,NA,TGCGCCAGCAGCTTGGTTGCGGAAAACACTGAAGCTTTCTTT,CASSLVAENTEAFF
TRBJ2-7,NA,TRBV4-2,NA,TGTGCCAGCAGCCAACTTATCGGTAGCTCCTACGAGCAGTACTTC,CASSQLIGSSYEQYF
TRBJ2-5,NA,TRBV9,TRBD1,TGTGCCAGCAGCCACACGGGACAGGCGCAAGAGACCCAGTACTTC,CASSHTGQAQETQYF
TRBJ1-1,few,TRBV27,NA,TGTGCCAGCAGTTTAGACAGGCTAGGGATGGCTTTCTTT,CASSLDRLGMAFF
TRBJ1-3,NA,TRBV19,NA,TGTGCCAGTAGTGATCGACAGAGCAACTCTGGAAACACCATATATTTT,CASSDRQSNSGNTIYF
TRBJ2-3,few,TRBV5-1,NA,TGCGCCAGCAGACCGACTGTTAGCACAGATACGCAGTATTTT,CASRPTVSTDTQYF
TRBJ2-1,NA,TRBV2,TRBD1,TGTGCCAGCAGTCGGACAGGTTTTTTCAATGAGCAGTTCTTC,CASSRTGFFNEQFF
TRBJ1-4,NA,TRBV7-2,NA,TGTGCCAGCAGCAGGATGTCGACTTCAACTAATGAAAAACTGTTTTTT,CASSRMSTSTNEKLFF
TRBJ2-3,NA,TRBV5-5,NA,TGTGCCAGCAGCTTGGGTGCAGATACGCAGTATTTT,CASSLGADTQYF
TRBJ1-1,once,TRBV28,TRBD1,TGTGCCAGCAGTTCAGGGGGGGCCGGTGAAGCTTTCTTT,CASSSGGAGEAFF
TRBJ2-3,NA,TRBV2,NA,TGTGCCACCTTGACTGAATCCACAGATACGCAGTATTTT,CATLTESTDTQYF
TRBJ2-2,NA,TRBV28,TRBD1,TGTGCCAGCAGTTTGGCAGGGGGCGCCTCCGGGGAGCTGTTTTTT,CASSLAGGASGELFF
TRBJ1-1,few,TRBV11-1,NA,TGTGCCAGCAGCTTATCAGCAGGGCTCACTGAAGCTTTCTTT,CASSLSAGLTEAFF
TRBJ1-5,few,TRBV27,NA,TGTGCCAGCAGACGAACCGGGACCCCCAGACCGAATCAGCCCCAGCATTTT,CASRRTGTPRPNQPQHF
TRBJ2-3,many,TRBV7-9,NA,TGTGCCAGCACCCCGAAATCGGGGGCTGCCACAGATACGCAGTATTTT,CASTPKSGAATDTQYF
TRBJ2-3,NA,TRBV25-1,TRBD1,TGTGCCAGCAGTACCCACCCGACAGGGTTCCACACAGATACGCAGTATTTT,CASSTHPTGFHTDTQYF
TRBJ1-2,NA,TRBV18,TRBD1,TGTGCCAGCTCACCGGGACAGGGGGCAATTGGCTACACCTTC,CASSPGQGAIGYTF
TRBJ2-1,NA,TRBV6-4,TRBD2,TGTGCCAGCAGCATAATGCGGGGGGACAATGAGCAGTTCTTC,CASSIMRGDNEQFF
TRBJ1-1,NA,TRBV5-6,NA,TGTGCCAGCAGCCGATACAACTTGAACACTGAAGCTTTCTTT,CASSRYNLNTEAFF
TRBJ2-5,NA,TRBV19,TRBD1,TGTGCCAGTAGCGAACAGGGGGAACAGACCCAGTACTTC,CASSEQGEQTQYF
TRBJ2-1,NA,TRBV4-3,TRBD2,TGCGCCAGCAGCCAAGATTCGGGACTAGCGGGAGTGAATGAGCAGTTCTTC,CASSQDSGLAGVNEQFF
TRBJ1-3,NA,TRBV6-1,NA,TGTGCCAGCAGCGCTAGACAGGCCTCTGGAAACACCATATATTTT,CASSARQASGNTIYF
TRBJ2-2,NA,TRBV5-1,NA,TGCGCCAGCAGCTTGACAGGGCCCGGGGAGCTGTTTTTT,CASSLTGPGELFF
TRBJ2-7,NA,TRBV9,TRBD1,TGTGCCAGCAGCGTCCAGGGACAGGGGGACGAGCAGTACTTC,CASSVQGQGDEQYF
TRBJ2-5,NA,TRBV7-3,TRBD2,TGTGCCAGCAGCCGGACTAGCGATAGAGAGACCCAGTACTTC,CASSRTSDRETQYF
TRBJ2-3,NA,TRBV19,TRBD2,TGTGCCAGTCGGCTAGCGGGAGGGAGTGGGACGCAGTATTTT,CASRLAGGSGTQYF
TRBJ1-1,NA,TRBV2,NA,TGTGCCAGCAGCAAAGGGGTTCGAGCTGAAGCTTTCTTT,CASSKGVRAEAFF
TRBJ1-1,NA,TRBV7-9,TRBD1,TGTGCCAGTCGTAGTACAGGGGGCGCCACTGAAGCTTTCTTT,CASRSTGGATEAFF
TRBJ2-1,NA,TRBV19,NA,TGTGCCAGTAGTATAGGCAGGGTCGATGAGCAGTTCTTC,CASSIGRVDEQFF
TRBJ2-5,NA,TRBV2,NA,TGTGCCAGCAGTGTCCCCAGGGGGGAGGGAGGACAAGAGACCCAGTACTTC,CASSVPRGEGGQETQYF
TRBJ1-2,few,TRBV18,NA,TGTGCCAGCTCGCCACAGGGTAAATATGGCTACACCTTC,CASSPQGKYGYTF
TRBJ1-1,NA,TRBV18,NA,TGTGCCAGCTCACTAAGCCTGGGGAGGAACACTGAAGCTTTCTTT,CASSLSLGRNTEAFF
TRBJ1-6,NA,TRBV18,NA,TGTGCCAGCTCACCAGGGGTTGGGAGTAATAATTCACCCCTCCACTTT,CASSPGVGSNNSPLHF
TRBJ1-4,NA,TRBV5-3,TRBD1,TGTGCCAGAAGAGGGGCCAGGAGGGGGCGTCGGGAAAAACTGTTTTTT,CARRGARRGRREKLFF
TRBJ2-7,NA,TRBV5-4,TRBD1,TGTGCCAGCAGCCGGGACAGGGTGACCCACGAGCAGTACTTC,CASSRDRVTHEQYF
TRBJ1-2,NA,TRBV14,NA,TGTGCCAGCAGCCCCGGCGGGCAGGGAGTTTCGGGCTACACCTTC,CASSPGGQGVSGYTF
TRBJ2-7,NA,TRBV6-5,TRBD2,TGTGCCAGCAGTTTATCGGGGGGGGAGCAGTACTTC,CASSLSGGEQYF
TRBJ1-1,NA,TRBV6-5,NA,TGTGCCAGCAGTGCGCGCCCCGAGAACACTGAAGCTTTCTTT,CASSARPENTEAFF
TRBJ2-1,NA,TRBV29-1,TRBD2,TGCAGCGTTGCCAGGGCAAGGACTAGCGAGGACAATGAGCAGTTCTTC,CSVARARTSEDNEQFF
TRBJ2-7,NA,TRBV10-2,NA,TGCGCCAGCAGTGAGCAAGCGATAGCCACCTACGAGCAGTACTTC,CASSEQAIATYEQYF